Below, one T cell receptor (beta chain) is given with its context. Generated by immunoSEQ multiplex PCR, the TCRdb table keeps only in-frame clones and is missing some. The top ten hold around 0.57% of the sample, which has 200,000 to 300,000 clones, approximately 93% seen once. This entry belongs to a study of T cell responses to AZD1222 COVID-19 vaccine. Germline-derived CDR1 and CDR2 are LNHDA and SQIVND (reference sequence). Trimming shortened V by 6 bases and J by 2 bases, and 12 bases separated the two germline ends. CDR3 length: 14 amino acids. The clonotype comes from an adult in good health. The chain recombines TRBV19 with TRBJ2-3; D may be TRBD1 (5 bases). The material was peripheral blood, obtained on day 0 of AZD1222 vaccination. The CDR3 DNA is TGTGCCAGTAGCTTAGCCAGGGCCACAGATACGCAGTATTTT. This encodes CASSLARATDTQYF.